This TCR beta chain is drawn from a study of blood T cell repertoires in COVID-19. Study overall: Specimens from acute and convalescent COVID-19 originated in the United States, Italy and Spain. T cells, B-cell-depleted T cells, or PBMCs supplied cDNA or gDNA.

V lost 0 bases and J lost 4; bases outside the gene matches: 5. Germline V gene sequence: CDR1 MNHEY, CDR2 SVGAGI. The CDR3 spans 15 residues. As processed by the authors: Using reference gene primer amplification, nucleated cell counts were estimated. TCRdb's table, derived via immunoSEQ multiplex PCR, lists solely in-frame clones and lacks some. V and J calls plus clone size are reproduced from that table; the DNA served to infer D and trimming. The data hold a few hundred thousand clones, with about four fifths observed a single time. V and J are TRBV6-5 and TRBJ1-2; 7 bases are a match to TRBD1. Sequencing used peripheral blood. The TCR sequence derives from a woman at least 80 years old with acute or convalescent COVID-19. CDR3 region: CASSYSTGLSYGYTF. Here the CDR3 DNA reads TGTGCCAGCAGTTACTCGACAGGGTTGAGCTATGGCTACACCTTC.